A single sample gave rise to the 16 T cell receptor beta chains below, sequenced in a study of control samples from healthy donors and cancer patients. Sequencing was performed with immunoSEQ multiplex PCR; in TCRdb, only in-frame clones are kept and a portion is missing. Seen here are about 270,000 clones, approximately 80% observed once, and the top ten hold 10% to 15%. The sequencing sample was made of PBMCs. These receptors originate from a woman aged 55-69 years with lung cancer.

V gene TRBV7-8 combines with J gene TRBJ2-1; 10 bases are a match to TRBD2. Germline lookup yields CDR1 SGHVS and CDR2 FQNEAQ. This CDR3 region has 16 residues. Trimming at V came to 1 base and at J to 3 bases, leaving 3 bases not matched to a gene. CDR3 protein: CASSLGSGRFYNEQFF. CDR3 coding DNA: TGTGCCAGCAGCTTAGGTAGCGGGAGGTTCTACAATGAGCAGTTCTTC.

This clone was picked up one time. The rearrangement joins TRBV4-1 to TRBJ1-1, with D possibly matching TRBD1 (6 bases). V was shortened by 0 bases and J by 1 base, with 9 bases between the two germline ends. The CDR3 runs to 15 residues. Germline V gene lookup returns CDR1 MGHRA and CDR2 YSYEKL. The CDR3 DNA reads TGCGCCAGCAGCCAAGATCCAGGGGCGAACACTGAAGCTTTCTTT. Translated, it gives CASSQDPGANTEAFF.

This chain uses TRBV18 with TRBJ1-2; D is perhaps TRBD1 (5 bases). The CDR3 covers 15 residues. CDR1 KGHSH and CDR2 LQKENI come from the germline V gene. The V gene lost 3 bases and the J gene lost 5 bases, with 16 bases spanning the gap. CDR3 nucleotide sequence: TGTGCCAGCTCACCCGACCTCGACAGTAATTATGGCTACACCTTC. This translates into CASSPDLDSNYGYTF.

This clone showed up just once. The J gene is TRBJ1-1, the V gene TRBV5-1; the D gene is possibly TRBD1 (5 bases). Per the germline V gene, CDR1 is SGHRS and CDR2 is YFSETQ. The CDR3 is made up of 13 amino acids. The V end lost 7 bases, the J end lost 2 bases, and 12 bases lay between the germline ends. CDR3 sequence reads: CASGRQRNTEAFF. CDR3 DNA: TGCGCCAGCGGCCGACAGCGAAACACTGAAGCTTTCTTT.

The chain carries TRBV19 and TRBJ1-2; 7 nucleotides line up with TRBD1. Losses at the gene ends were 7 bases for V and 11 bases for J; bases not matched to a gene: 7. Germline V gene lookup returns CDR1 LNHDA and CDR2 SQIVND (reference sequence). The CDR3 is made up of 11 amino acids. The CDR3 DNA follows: TGTGCCAGTACGACAGGGTTGAGTTACACCTTC. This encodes CASTTGLSYTF.

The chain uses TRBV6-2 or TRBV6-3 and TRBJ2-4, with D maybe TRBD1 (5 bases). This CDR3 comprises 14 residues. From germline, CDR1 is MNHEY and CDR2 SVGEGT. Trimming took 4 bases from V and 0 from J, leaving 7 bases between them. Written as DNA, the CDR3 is TGTGCCAGCAGTTCTAGGGGAGCCAAAAACATTCAGTACTTC. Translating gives CASSSRGAKNIQYF.

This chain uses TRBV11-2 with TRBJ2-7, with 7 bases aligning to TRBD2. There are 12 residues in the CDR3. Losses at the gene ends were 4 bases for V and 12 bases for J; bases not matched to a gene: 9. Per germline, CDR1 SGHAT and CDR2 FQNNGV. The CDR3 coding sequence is TGTGCCAGCAGCTGGAATAGCGGGTGGGGGTACTTC. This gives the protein CASSWNSGWGYF. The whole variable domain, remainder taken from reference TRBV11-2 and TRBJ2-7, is EAGVAQSPRYKIIEKRQSVAFWCNPISGHATLYWYQQILGQGPKLLIQFQNNGVVDDSQLPKDRFSAERLKGVDSTLKIQPAKLEDSAVYLCASSWNSGWGYFGPGTRLTVT.

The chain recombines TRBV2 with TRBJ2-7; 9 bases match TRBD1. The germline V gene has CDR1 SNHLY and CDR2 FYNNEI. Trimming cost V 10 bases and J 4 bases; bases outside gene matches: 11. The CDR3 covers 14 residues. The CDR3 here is CATRPDRGVYEQYF. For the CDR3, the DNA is TGTGCCACCCGACCGGACAGGGGAGTGTACGAGCAGTACTTC.

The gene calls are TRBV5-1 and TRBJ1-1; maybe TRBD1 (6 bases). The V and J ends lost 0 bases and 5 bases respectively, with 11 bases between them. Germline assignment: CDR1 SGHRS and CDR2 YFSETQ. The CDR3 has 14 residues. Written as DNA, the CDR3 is TGCGCCAGCAGCTTGGATACAGGGTGGACTGAAGCTTTCTTT. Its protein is CASSLDTGWTEAFF.

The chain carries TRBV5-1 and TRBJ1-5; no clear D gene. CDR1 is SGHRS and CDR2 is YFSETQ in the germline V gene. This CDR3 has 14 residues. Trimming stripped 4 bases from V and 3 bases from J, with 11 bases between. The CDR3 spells CASSLGEHNQPQHF. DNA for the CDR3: TGCGCCAGCAGCCTGGGAGAGCACAATCAGCCCCAGCATTTT.

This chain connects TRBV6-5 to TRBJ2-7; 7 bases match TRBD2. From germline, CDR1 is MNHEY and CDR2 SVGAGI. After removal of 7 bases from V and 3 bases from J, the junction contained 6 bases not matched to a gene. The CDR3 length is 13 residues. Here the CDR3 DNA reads TGTGCCAGCACCCTGGGAGGGAACTACGAGCAGTACTTC. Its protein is CASTLGGNYEQYF.

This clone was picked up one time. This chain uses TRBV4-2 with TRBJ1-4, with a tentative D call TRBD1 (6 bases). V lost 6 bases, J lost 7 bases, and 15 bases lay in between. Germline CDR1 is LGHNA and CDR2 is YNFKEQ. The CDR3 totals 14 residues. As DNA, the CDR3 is TGTGCCAGCAGTACGGACAGACCAATTGAAAAACTGTTTTTT. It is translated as CASSTDRPIEKLFF.

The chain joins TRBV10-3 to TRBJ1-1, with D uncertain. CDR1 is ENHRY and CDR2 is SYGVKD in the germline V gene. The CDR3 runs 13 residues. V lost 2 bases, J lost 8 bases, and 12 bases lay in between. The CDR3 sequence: CAISEIQPNEAFF. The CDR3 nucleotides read TGTGCCATCAGTGAGATCCAGCCGAACGAAGCTTTCTTT.

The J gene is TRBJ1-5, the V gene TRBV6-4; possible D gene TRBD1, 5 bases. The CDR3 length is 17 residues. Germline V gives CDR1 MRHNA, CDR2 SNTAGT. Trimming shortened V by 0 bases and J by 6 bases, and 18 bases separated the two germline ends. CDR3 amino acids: CASSDSEARVLSQPQHF. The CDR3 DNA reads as TGTGCCAGCAGTGACTCGGAGGCCAGGGTTTTAAGTCAGCCCCAGCATTTT.

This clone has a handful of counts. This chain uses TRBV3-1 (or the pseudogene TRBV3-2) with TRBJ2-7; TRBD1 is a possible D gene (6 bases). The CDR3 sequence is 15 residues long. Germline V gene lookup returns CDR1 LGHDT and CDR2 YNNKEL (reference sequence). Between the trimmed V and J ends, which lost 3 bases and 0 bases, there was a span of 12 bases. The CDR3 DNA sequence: TGTGCCAGCAGCCAGATGGCAGGGGCCTCCTACGAGCAGTACTTC. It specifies CASSQMAGASYEQYF.

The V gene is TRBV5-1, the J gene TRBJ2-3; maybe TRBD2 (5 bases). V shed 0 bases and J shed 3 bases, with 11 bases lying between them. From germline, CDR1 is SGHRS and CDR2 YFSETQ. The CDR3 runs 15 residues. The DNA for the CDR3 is TGCGCCAGCAGCTTGGACGGGATAAGTACAGATACGCAGTATTTT. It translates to CASSLDGISTDTQYF.